This T cell receptor beta chain is drawn from a study of shared T cell receptors in the human thymus. From germline, CDR1 is SGHVS and CDR2 FQNEAQ. With 10 bases removed from V and 5 bases from J, the gap between germline ends came to 8 bases. This CDR3 spans 11 amino acids. The repertoire was sequenced with immunoSEQ multiplex PCR; TCRdb's copy has only in-frame clones and lacks some. The sample has 540,000 or so clones, 78% seen once. The same sample was also used in a study of human thymus T cells. That report notes: Each of the donors was a healthy Finnish infant who was undergoing open corrective cardiac surgery for congenital heart defects. Obtained as resections during corrective heart surgery, the thymus tissue was then studied. The authors found apparently biased V and J gene usage in thymic and blood repertoires. Among unrelated individuals, related research reported thymic repertoires that overlapped highly.

The gene calls are TRBV7-8 and TRBJ2-2; D is possibly TRBD1 (5 bases). Input material: thymocytes. The sequence was obtained from a boy under two years old with a congenital heart defect. The CDR3 DNA reads TGTGCCACCCAGGGAACCGGGGAGCTGTTTTTT. Its protein is CATQGTGELFF.